A single sample gave rise to the 8 T cell receptor beta chains below, sequenced in a study of cytomegalovirus exposure and HLA in healthy donors. A multiplex PCR was run with 60 Vbeta primers and 13 Jbeta primers. Here immunoSEQ multiplex PCR was the method, and the copy in TCRdb shows in-frame clones only, minus some. The sample holds roughly 150,000 clones; roughly 82% are singletons and the top ten take under 8%. The sample comprised PBMCs. The receptors come from a woman aged 45 to 65 in good health and CMV-seropositive.

The chain links TRBV27 to TRBJ2-6; D is undetermined. The V end lost 3 bases, the J end lost 4 bases, and 7 bases lay between the germline ends. In germline, CDR1 is MNHEY, CDR2 SMNVEV (reference sequence). The CDR3 spans 14 residues. In DNA, the CDR3 is TGTGCCAGCAGTTTCTACGGGGGGGCCAACGTCCTGACTTTC. It codes for CASSFYGGANVLTF.

The J gene is TRBJ2-7, the V gene TRBV5-1; possibly TRBD1 for D (5 bases). Deletions cut 0 bases from V and 2 bases from J, with 6 bases between. This CDR3 spans 13 amino acids. CDR1 SGHRS and CDR2 YFSETQ come from the germline V gene. The CDR3 is CASSLADTYEQYF. The CDR3 bases are TGCGCCAGCAGCTTGGCGGACACCTACGAGCAGTACTTC.

This sequence joins TRBV30 and TRBJ2-3, with 10 positions matching TRBD2. The CDR3 totals 13 residues. Trimming took 8 bases from V and 4 from J; bases not matched to a gene: 6. Germline CDR1 GTSNPN, CDR2 SVGIG (reference sequence). In DNA, the CDR3 is TGTGCCGGAACCAGCGGGGGGGCAGATACGCAGTATTTT. Protein: CAGTSGGADTQYF.

This clone showed up just once. The V gene is TRBV6-1, the J gene TRBJ1-1; perhaps TRBD1 as D (5 bases). Trimming left V 2 bases short and J 2 bases short, with 9 bases between. This CDR3 is 14 amino acids long. Germline V gene sequence: CDR1 MNHNS, CDR2 SASEGT. The CDR3 DNA sequence: TGTGCCAGCAGTGAAACGACAGCCAACACTGAAGCTTTCTTT. Translated, it gives CASSETTANTEAFF.

The chain links TRBV18 to TRBJ1-2; TRBD1 aligns across 7 bases. The CDR3 is 13 residues long. In germline, CDR1 is KGHSH, CDR2 LQKENI. V shed 0 bases and J 11 bases; nucleotides not matched to a gene: 6. CDR3 sequence (DNA): TGTGCCAGCTCACCACCGGGGACAGAAATGTACACCTTC. It is translated as CASSPPGTEMYTF.

The J gene is TRBJ1-1, the V gene TRBV19; tentative D call: TRBD1 (6 bases). Germline V gene sequence: CDR1 LNHDA, CDR2 SQIVND (reference sequence). The CDR3 runs 15 residues. V was clipped by 5 bases and J by 5 bases, with 18 bases between them. CDR3 DNA sequence: TGTGCCAGTAGTCCCAGTCTACAGGGCTATACTGAAGCTTTCTTT. Its translation: CASSPSLQGYTEAFF.

The gene calls are TRBV18 and TRBJ1-5; D uncertain. V lost 10 bases, J lost 0 bases, and 13 bases lay in between. This CDR3 is built from 14 residues. Germline CDR1 reads KGHSH; CDR2 reads LQKENI. The CDR3 bases are TGTGCCATTCCGGGATCCTATAGCAATCAGCCCCAGCATTTT. Its translation is CAIPGSYSNQPQHF.

The chain uses TRBV28 and TRBJ2-3; 9 bases fit TRBD2. V trimming: 6 bases; J trimming: 8 bases; junction bases outside the gene matches: 9. Germline CDR1 reads MDHEN; CDR2 reads SYDVKM. The CDR3 contains 14 residues. CDR3 sequence (DNA): TGTGCCAGCAGAGCGGGGGGCCCCACCGGTACGCAGTATTTT. It yields the protein CASRAGGPTGTQYF.